A single T cell receptor (beta chain) is shown here with its context. The antigen remains unidentified. The source of the sample is a study of T cell repertoires in cytomegalovirus infection. In the study overall: HLA-B-restricted CMV epitopes that are well studied were used alongside recently identified HLA-C-restricted ones. CMV infection and matching HLA type were both indicated by public TCR beta signatures. Study-wide results and caveats: Carriers of CMV plus the relevant HLA were identified by cumulative public TCR beta family frequency. HLA-C-restricted CMV clonotypes gave the most frequent clonotype in two of eight donors.

TCRdb re-analysed the reads in MiXCR, keeping a single row per CDR3 protein. Among roughly 920,000 distinct CDR3 sequences listed, around 30% were seen once. The trim removed 1 base at V and 6 bases at J, leaving 5 bases unmatched. Germline values: CDR1 LGHNA, CDR2 YSLEER. CDR3 length: 16 amino acids. This chain links TRBV4-3 with TRBJ2-1, with TRBD1 identical over 11 bases. This TCR came from a human donor in good health (CMV status not recorded). Some clones in this sample may be carry-over from other donors' samples. Sample: cultured CD8+ T cells from PBMCs, taken from culture after CMV antigen stimulation. The CDR3 DNA sequence: TGCGCCAGCAGCCAAGGGGCCGGGACAGGGGGCAATGAGCAGTTCTTC. Amino acid sequence: CASSQGAGTGGNEQFF.